What follows are 20 T cell receptor beta chains derived from one specimen sequenced in a study of radiation and T cells in renal cell carcinoma. As for time point: blood 2 weeks post-SBRT. Treatment denoted: 15 Gy SBRT to primary tumor, nephrectomy 4 weeks later. Profiled with immunoSEQ multiplex PCR; TCRdb holds only in-frame clones, not every one. Of some 75,000 clones listed, about four fifths are singletons. This specimen consisted of blood, obtained from a patient whose treatment included radiotherapy and nephrectomy. These receptors all come from a man aged 55 to 69 with renal cell carcinoma.

V and J are TRBV18 and TRBJ1-3, with D possibly being TRBD1 (5 bases). Looked up from germline, CDR1 is KGHSH and CDR2 is LQKENI. V was clipped by 3 bases and J by 1 base, with 19 bases between them. CDR3 length: 18 amino acids. The CDR3 sequence: CASSPFLQRGGSGNTIYF. CDR3 bases: TGTGCCAGCTCACCCTTTCTTCAGAGGGGTGGTTCTGGAAACACCATATATTTT.

This rearrangement joins TRBV19 to TRBJ2-4; 8 nucleotides agree with TRBD2. The V gene's germline CDR1 is LNHDA and CDR2 SQIVND (reference sequence). J lost 0 bases, V lost 6 bases, and 7 bases had no gene match. CDR3 size: 16 residues. In nucleotides, the CDR3 is TGTGCCAGTAGATCCGGGGGGGGTCGAGCCAAAAACATTCAGTACTTC. The encoded protein is CASRSGGGRAKNIQYF.

V usage is TRBV2 and J usage is TRBJ2-5, with 13 bases that match TRBD2. The CDR3 length is 15 residues. Germline loops: CDR1 SNHLY, CDR2 FYNNEI. V shed 8 bases and J 4 bases; nucleotides not matched to a gene: 7. Written as DNA, the CDR3 is TGTGCCAGCGCCTGGACTAGCGGGAGTGCAGAGACCCAGTACTTC. Protein product: CASAWTSGSAETQYF.

V is TRBV10-3 and J is TRBJ1-1; no clear D gene. Between the trimmed V and J ends, which lost 0 bases and 7 bases, there was a span of 6 bases. The CDR3 is 12 amino acids. CDR1 and CDR2 (germline): ENHRY, SYGVKD. The CDR3 loop reads CAISESRDEAFF. For the CDR3, the DNA is TGTGCCATCAGTGAGTCGAGGGATGAAGCTTTCTTT.

The CDR3 DNA sequence: TGTGCCAGCAGAATATTCTGGGCTAGAAGTGGGAATGAGCAGTTCTTC. Translation gives CASRIFWARSGNEQFF. V usage is TRBV7-8 and J usage is TRBJ2-1; no clear D. CDR3 length: 16 amino acids. The germline V gene has CDR1 SGHVS and CDR2 FQNEAQ. The germline V and J ends were trimmed by 6 bases and 7 bases, with 22 bases remaining between them.

The chain uses TRBV28 and TRBJ2-7; 9 bases line up with TRBD1. CDR1 MDHEN and CDR2 SYDVKM come from the germline V gene. The V segment lost 4 bases and the J segment 4 bases; nucleotides outside the gene matches: 8. CDR3 length: 15 amino acids. This CDR3 reads CASSSPRTGVYEQYF. The CDR3 DNA sequence: TGTGCCAGCAGTTCCCCCAGGACAGGGGTTTACGAGCAGTACTTC.

V and J are TRBV27 and TRBJ2-7; TRBD2 matches 10 bases. The germline V gene has CDR1 MNHEY and CDR2 SMNVEV (reference sequence). The junction had 10 bases not matched to a gene; V was cut back by 4 bases and J by 4 bases. This CDR3 region has 16 residues. CDR3 protein: CASSSPAGGPGYEQYF. The CDR3 coding sequence is TGTGCCAGCAGTTCCCCAGCGGGAGGGCCAGGATACGAGCAGTACTTC.

This clone came up a few times. The V and J genes are TRBV28 and TRBJ2-1; tentatively, D is TRBD2 (5 bases). This CDR3 has 17 residues. V lost 5 bases to trimming and J lost 0 bases, with 17 bases between them. Germline assignment: CDR1 MDHEN and CDR2 SYDVKM. CDR3 bases: TGTGCCAGCAGTCCCCCCCTTGGACTCCTCTCCTACAATGAGCAGTTCTTC. Its translation: CASSPPLGLLSYNEQFF. The full variable domain, its missing parts supplied by reference TRBV28 and TRBJ2-1, is DVKVTQSSRYLVKRTGEKVFLECVQDMDHENMFWYRQDPGLGLRLIYFSYDVKMKEKGDIPEGYSVSREKKERFSLILESASTNQTSMYLCASSPPLGLLSYNEQFFGPGTRLTVL.

The DNA for the CDR3 is TGTGCCAGCAATCCTTGGGGACAGGGGATCTACGAGCAGTACTTC. This translates into CASNPWGQGIYEQYF. V and J are TRBV27 and TRBJ2-7; 10 bases are a match to TRBD1. CDR1 is MNHEY and CDR2 is SMNVEV in the germline V gene (reference sequence). V was pared by 7 bases and J by 3 bases, with 9 bases of the junction left unmatched. This CDR3 is 15 amino acids long.

This sequence joins TRBV28 and TRBJ1-4; possibly TRBD1 for D (5 bases). The CDR3 runs 15 residues. CDR1 and CDR2 (germline): MDHEN, SYDVKM. V dropped 6 bases and J dropped 5 bases, with 16 bases sitting between them. The CDR3 loop is CASSDPDRVNEKLFF. DNA of the CDR3: TGTGCCAGCAGCGACCCTGACAGAGTAAATGAAAAACTGTTTTTT.

The CDR3 reads CASSRVAGGSYEQYF. The CDR3 DNA reads as TGTGCCAGCAGCCGAGTAGCGGGAGGGTCCTACGAGCAGTACTTC. The chain joins TRBV14 to TRBJ2-7; 11 nucleotides align to TRBD2. CDR3 size: 15 residues. Germline lookup yields CDR1 SGHDN and CDR2 FVKESK. The V and J ends lost 4 bases and 1 base, in that order; junction bases with no gene match: 3. The variable domain in full, with the rest retrieved from reference TRBV14 and TRBJ2-7, is EAGVTQFPSHSVIEKGQTVTLRCDPISGHDNLYWYRRVMGKEIKFLLHFVKESKQDESGMPNNRFLAERTGGTYSTLKVQPAELEDSGVYFCASSRVAGGSYEQYFGPGTRLTVT.

J is TRBJ2-7 and V is TRBV19, with 10 positions matching TRBD1. CDR3 length: 15 residues. The trim removed 3 bases at V and 5 bases at J, leaving 7 bases unmatched. The germline V gene has CDR1 LNHDA and CDR2 SQIVND (reference sequence). CDR3: CASSIGTGAFDEQYF. The CDR3 bases are TGTGCCAGTAGTATTGGGACAGGGGCCTTTGACGAGCAGTACTTC.

The V and J genes are TRBV5-1 and TRBJ2-3; 8 bases are shared with TRBD2. The junction had 4 bases not matched to a gene; V was cut back by 4 bases and J by 6 bases. Germline CDR1 SGHRS, CDR2 YFSETQ. The CDR3 totals 13 residues. In DNA, the CDR3 is TGCGCCAGCAGCGGAGCGGGAGCGGATACGCAGTATTTT. It encodes CASSGAGADTQYF.

The genes are TRBV7-2 and TRBJ2-7; D gene ambiguous. Germline V gene lookup returns CDR1 SGHTA and CDR2 FQGNSA. The ends were cut back, 1 base at V and 7 bases at J, with 8 bases in the middle. This CDR3 spans 12 amino acids. The CDR3 protein is CASSLDTTEQYF. For the CDR3, the DNA is TGTGCCAGCAGCTTAGATACTACTGAGCAGTACTTC.

The chain employs TRBV15 and TRBJ2-3; D possibly corresponds to TRBD2 (6 bases). V dropped 3 bases and J dropped 6 bases, with 19 bases sitting between them. CDR1 is LNHNV and CDR2 is YYDKDF in the germline V gene (reference sequence). The CDR3 extends over 16 amino acids. The CDR3 here is CATSSLAPGAMDTQYF. The DNA for the CDR3 is TGTGCCACCAGCAGTCTAGCGCCAGGAGCGATGGATACGCAGTATTTT.

V gene TRBV5-1 combines with J gene TRBJ2-1; 12 bases line up with TRBD2. Germline values: CDR1 SGHRS, CDR2 YFSETQ. Trimming at V came to 4 bases and at J to 6 bases, leaving 2 bases not matched to a gene. The CDR3 spans 14 residues. Here the CDR3 reads CASSKTSGGNEQFF. In DNA form, the CDR3 reads TGCGCCAGCAGCAAGACTAGCGGGGGCAATGAGCAGTTCTTC. The variable domain in full, completed from reference TRBV5-1 and TRBJ2-1, reads KAGVTQTPRYLIKTRGQQVTLSCSPISGHRSVSWYQQTPGQGLQFLFEYFSETQRNKGNFPGRFSGRQFSNSRSEMNVSTLELGDSALYLCASSKTSGGNEQFFGPGTRLTVL.

The genes are TRBV5-1 and TRBJ2-3, with a weak D call TRBD2 (5 bases). The CDR3 contains 17 residues. The germline gives CDR1 SGHRS, CDR2 YFSETQ. V shed 1 base and J shed 4 bases, with 19 bases lying between them. CDR3 protein: CASSLRLAWRYADTQYF. The CDR3 DNA sequence: TGCGCCAGCAGCTTGCGTTTAGCTTGGAGGTATGCAGATACGCAGTATTTT.

The chain links TRBV7-8 to TRBJ2-7; D gene uncertain. Trimming shortened V by 5 bases and J by 3 bases, and 5 bases separated the two germline ends. This CDR3 contains 11 residues. Germline V gene data show CDR1 as SGHVS and CDR2 as FQNEAQ. CDR3 sequence: CASSNYYEQYF. In DNA form, the CDR3 reads TGTGCCAGCAGCAACTACTACGAGCAGTACTTC.

The rearrangement joins TRBV4-2 to TRBJ2-1; TRBD2 agrees at 13 bases. In germline, CDR1 is LGHNA, CDR2 YNFKEQ. The CDR3 contains 19 residues. J gave up 0 bases and V 4 bases, and 9 bases lay outside the gene matches. The CDR3: CASSPGTSGKGGSYNEQFF. The CDR3 DNA sequence: TGTGCCAGCAGCCCCGGGACTAGCGGGAAGGGGGGCTCCTACAATGAGCAGTTCTTC.

This clone was seen only once. This chain connects TRBV12-5 to TRBJ2-1, with D maybe TRBD2 (5 bases). Trimming removed 3 bases from V and 14 bases from J, with 11 bases in between. The CDR3 is 11 amino acids. Germline V gives CDR1 LGHNT, CDR2 FRNRAP. CDR3 sequence: CASGLGLIKFF. The CDR3 nucleotides are TGTGCTAGTGGTTTAGGACTCATCAAGTTCTTC.